Sequencing of this T cell receptor beta chain was carried out in a study of T cell responses to AZD1222 COVID-19 vaccine. This CDR3 spans 15 amino acids. Trimming removed 1 base at V and 4 bases at J, with 11 bases between. Germline V gene sequence: CDR1 LNHDA, CDR2 SQIVND (reference sequence). As to this clone: Antigen: not known.

TCRdb keeps only in-frame clones here, not all; method: immunoSEQ multiplex PCR. Found here are about 85,000 clones, approximately 87% of them singletons; the top ten hold about 7.7%. General observations from the study: All repertoire sampling was performed exclusively after the peak T cell response.

The clonotype originates from an adult in good health. The sequencing used peripheral blood, collected on day 0 of AZD1222 vaccination. This sequence joins TRBV19 and TRBJ2-1, with D maybe TRBD2 (7 bases). The CDR3 region has the DNA TGTGCCAGTAGTATAGGCGGGGGCCCGTACAATGAGCAGTTCTTC. Translated: CASSIGGGPYNEQFF.